This TCR beta chain was found in a study of cytomegalovirus exposure and HLA in healthy donors. Overall study findings and caveats: For cytomegalovirus status, the classifier reportedly gave diagnoses with high specificity and sensitivity.

In the case of this clone: What it binds is not known.

The V gene's germline CDR1 is MDHEN and CDR2 SYDVKM. Trimming stripped 3 bases from V and 0 bases from J, with 9 bases between. There are 15 residues in the CDR3. 13 Jbeta primers and 60 Vbeta primers were used for the PCR. Sequencing used immunoSEQ multiplex PCR; TCRdb keeps in-frame clones, though not all of them. This sample has 100,000 to 150,000 clones, with 70% to 80% found just once. This TCR came from a female donor in good health and CMV-seronegative. V usage is TRBV28 and J usage is TRBJ1-5; D not resolved. The sequenced sample consisted of PBMCs. CDR3 sequence reads: CASSFAGNSNQPQHF. The CDR3, as DNA: TGTGCCAGCAGTTTCGCGGGGAATAGCAATCAGCCCCAGCATTTT.